The rows below give T cell receptor beta chains drawn from one sample of a study of CD8 T cells in ankylosing spondylitis. One entry per CDR3 protein results from TCRdb running MiXCR on the 5' RACE reads. The table lists 80,000 to 100,000 distinct CDR3 sequences, just under 9% of them singletons. The sequenced sample consisted of blood, either unsorted or a sorted T cell fraction (not recorded which). The receptors here all came from a male donor with ankylosing spondylitis or in good health (not recorded which). Both conserved end residues are part of each CDR3. D genes are given only for firm matches. Not every row has a clone size; where given, it reads once, few, many or a size class.

j_gene: TRBJ2-3
d_gene: NA
v_gene: TRBV20-1
abundance: NA
CDR3nt: TGCAGTGCTACCGGGAGAAACACAGATACGCAGTATTTT
CDR3aa: CSATGRNTDTQYF

j_gene: TRBJ2-3
d_gene: NA
v_gene: TRBV27
abundance: many
CDR3nt: TGTGCCAGCAGTTTTGGGGGCGGAGATACGCAGTATTTT
CDR3aa: CASSFGGGDTQYF

j_gene: TRBJ2-5
d_gene: NA
v_gene: TRBV15
abundance: many
CDR3nt: TGTGCCACCAGCAGAGGGTCGGAACTAGTCCACGAGACCCAGTACTTC
CDR3aa: CATSRGSELVHETQYF

j_gene: TRBJ1-6
d_gene: TRBD1
v_gene: TRBV12-3/TRBV12-4
abundance: many
CDR3nt: TGTGCCAGCAGTCCCGAGGGACAGTTTAATTCACCCCTCCACTTT
CDR3aa: CASSPEGQFNSPLHF

j_gene: TRBJ2-5
d_gene: NA
v_gene: TRBV29-1
abundance: many
CDR3nt: TGCAGCCTAGGACGGAATCAAGAGACCCAGTACTTC
CDR3aa: CSLGRNQETQYF

j_gene: TRBJ2-2
d_gene: TRBD1
v_gene: TRBV28
abundance: NA
CDR3nt: TGTGCCAGCAACTATGACAGGGTGTCCGAGGAGCTGTTTTTT
CDR3aa: CASNYDRVSEELFF

j_gene: TRBJ2-1
d_gene: NA
v_gene: TRBV5-1
abundance: many
CDR3nt: TGCGCCAGCAGCCTGGGAACAGGGAACAAGCAGTTCTTC
CDR3aa: CASSLGTGNKQFF

j_gene: TRBJ2-3
d_gene: NA
v_gene: TRBV7-2
abundance: few
CDR3nt: TGTGCCAGCAGCGCCGTAGCGGGCACAGATACGCAGTATTTT
CDR3aa: CASSAVAGTDTQYF

j_gene: TRBJ2-5
d_gene: TRBD2
v_gene: TRBV19
abundance: many
CDR3nt: TGTGCCAGTAGTATGGCTAGCGGGGGTCAGGAGACCCAGTACTTC
CDR3aa: CASSMASGGQETQYF

j_gene: TRBJ2-5
d_gene: NA
v_gene: TRBV29-1
abundance: many
CDR3nt: TGCAGCGTTGAAGGCAACCAAGAGACCCAGTACTTC
CDR3aa: CSVEGNQETQYF

j_gene: TRBJ2-5
d_gene: NA
v_gene: TRBV12-3/TRBV12-4
abundance: few
CDR3nt: TGTGCCAGCAGACAGGAGGGGTATCAAGAGACCCAGTACTTC
CDR3aa: CASRQEGYQETQYF

j_gene: TRBJ1-2
d_gene: NA
v_gene: TRBV30
abundance: many
CDR3nt: TGTGCCTGGAGTGTACAGGGTTACTATGGCTACACCTTC
CDR3aa: CAWSVQGYYGYTF

j_gene: TRBJ2-7
d_gene: TRBD1
v_gene: TRBV28
abundance: many
CDR3nt: TGTGCCAGCAGTTTCCGGGGGACAGGCTCCTACGAGCAGTACTTC
CDR3aa: CASSFRGTGSYEQYF

j_gene: TRBJ1-5
d_gene: NA
v_gene: TRBV28
abundance: many
CDR3nt: TGTGCCAGCACCGAAGCAGGGGCGCCCCAGCATTTT
CDR3aa: CASTEAGAPQHF

j_gene: TRBJ2-2
d_gene: NA
v_gene: TRBV7-6
abundance: many
CDR3nt: TGTGCCAGCAGCTTAGACAGAGTGGGGCCGTGGCTGTTTTTT
CDR3aa: CASSLDRVGPWLFF

j_gene: TRBJ2-5
d_gene: NA
v_gene: TRBV2
abundance: many
CDR3nt: TGTGCCAGCGCAGGACGCCTTAACCGGGACCGAATAACTTCCCGGGCGGCCCAGTACTTC
CDR3aa: CASAGRLNRDRITSRAAQYF

j_gene: TRBJ2-1
d_gene: NA
v_gene: TRBV6-5
abundance: few
CDR3nt: TGTGCCAGCAGTTACGGACTTAATGAGCAGTTCTTC
CDR3aa: CASSYGLNEQFF

j_gene: TRBJ2-7
d_gene: NA
v_gene: TRBV5-6
abundance: many
CDR3nt: TGTGCCAGCAGCTTAAATGGACAGCGCTACGAGCAGTACTTC
CDR3aa: CASSLNGQRYEQYF

j_gene: TRBJ1-5
d_gene: TRBD1
v_gene: TRBV20-1
abundance: many
CDR3nt: TGCAGTGCCATATCGACAGGGGGCGGACAGCCCCAGCATTTT
CDR3aa: CSAISTGGGQPQHF

j_gene: TRBJ2-4
d_gene: NA
v_gene: TRBV20-1
abundance: NA
CDR3nt: TGCTGTGCTAGAGACGATGACAACATAGCCAAAAACATTCAGTACTTC
CDR3aa: CCARDDDNIAKNIQYF

j_gene: TRBJ2-3
d_gene: TRBD2
v_gene: TRBV20-1
abundance: many
CDR3nt: TGCAGTGCTGGAACTAGCGGGGGCACAGATACGCAGTATTTT
CDR3aa: CSAGTSGGTDTQYF

j_gene: TRBJ2-5
d_gene: NA
v_gene: TRBV5-1
abundance: many
CDR3nt: TGCGCCAGCAGCCTCCTAGGAATGCAAGAGACCCAGTACTTC
CDR3aa: CASSLLGMQETQYF

j_gene: TRBJ2-5
d_gene: NA
v_gene: TRBV2
abundance: NA
CDR3nt: TGTGCCAGCAGTATGAGGAGGGGTCGGGAGACCCAGTACTTC
CDR3aa: CASSMRRGRETQYF

j_gene: TRBJ2-3
d_gene: NA
v_gene: TRBV6-5
abundance: few
CDR3nt: TGTGCCAGCAGTTACGGCGGCGGGGTCACAGATACGCAGTATTTT
CDR3aa: CASSYGGGVTDTQYF

j_gene: TRBJ2-6
d_gene: NA
v_gene: TRBV29-1
abundance: many
CDR3nt: TGCAGCGTTGAAGTCGTCTCTGGGGCCAACGTCCTGACTTTC
CDR3aa: CSVEVVSGANVLTF

j_gene: TRBJ2-2
d_gene: NA
v_gene: TRBV29-1
abundance: many
CDR3nt: TGCAGCGTTCTGGTCACCGGGGAGCTGTTTTTT
CDR3aa: CSVLVTGELFF

j_gene: TRBJ2-5
d_gene: NA
v_gene: TRBV29-1
abundance: many
CDR3nt: TGCAGCGCACGACAGGGAGGGGAGACCCAGTACTTC
CDR3aa: CSARQGGETQYF

j_gene: TRBJ2-3
d_gene: NA
v_gene: TRBV21-1
abundance: many
CDR3nt: TGTGCCAGCAGCAAAGACAGGGCAGCCCCTAGCACAGATACGCAGTATTTT
CDR3aa: CASSKDRAAPSTDTQYF

j_gene: TRBJ2-5
d_gene: TRBD1
v_gene: TRBV5-1
abundance: many
CDR3nt: TGCGCCAGCAGCTTGTCAGGGACAGGGTTGGAGACCCAGTACTTC
CDR3aa: CASSLSGTGLETQYF

j_gene: TRBJ2-5
d_gene: NA
v_gene: TRBV20-1
abundance: NA
CDR3nt: TGCAGTGCGCCCGGACGGCGGGCGGGGGAGACCCAGTACTTC
CDR3aa: CSAPGRRAGETQYF

j_gene: TRBJ2-5
d_gene: NA
v_gene: TRBV7-2
abundance: many
CDR3nt: TGTGCCAGCAGCTACAGTGCGGGGTACGGGGAGACCCAGTACTTC
CDR3aa: CASSYSAGYGETQYF

j_gene: TRBJ1-1
d_gene: TRBD1
v_gene: TRBV11-1
abundance: NA
CDR3nt: TGTGCCAGCAGCTTAGCGCCCCTGGACAGGGTTGTTGAAGCTTTCTTT
CDR3aa: CASSLAPLDRVVEAFF

j_gene: TRBJ2-5
d_gene: NA
v_gene: TRBV29-1
abundance: few
CDR3nt: TGCAGCGTTGAAGGTGGGCCCGGGAACGTGTACCAAGAGACCCAGTACTTC
CDR3aa: CSVEGGPGNVYQETQYF